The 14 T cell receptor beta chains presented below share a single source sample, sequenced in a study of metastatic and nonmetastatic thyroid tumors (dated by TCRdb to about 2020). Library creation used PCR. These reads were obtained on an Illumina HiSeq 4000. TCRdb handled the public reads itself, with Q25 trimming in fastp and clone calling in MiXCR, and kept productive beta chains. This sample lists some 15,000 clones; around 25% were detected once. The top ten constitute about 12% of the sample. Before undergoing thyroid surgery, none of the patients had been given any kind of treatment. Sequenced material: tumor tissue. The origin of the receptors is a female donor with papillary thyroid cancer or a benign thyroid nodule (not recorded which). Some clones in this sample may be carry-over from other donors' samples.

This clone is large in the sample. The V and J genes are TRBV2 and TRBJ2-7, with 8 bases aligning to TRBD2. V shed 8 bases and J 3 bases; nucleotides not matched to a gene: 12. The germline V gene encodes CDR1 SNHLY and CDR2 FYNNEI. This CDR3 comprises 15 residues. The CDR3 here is CASARTSSEIYEQYF. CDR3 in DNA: TGTGCCAGCGCTAGGACTAGCAGTGAGATCTACGAGCAGTACTTC.

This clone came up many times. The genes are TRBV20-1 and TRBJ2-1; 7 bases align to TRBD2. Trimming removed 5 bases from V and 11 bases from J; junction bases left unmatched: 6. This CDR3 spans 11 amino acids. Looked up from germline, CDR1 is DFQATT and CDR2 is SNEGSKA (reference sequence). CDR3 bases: TGCAGTGCTCGCTGGGACTATAAGCAGTTCTTC. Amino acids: CSARWDYKQFF.

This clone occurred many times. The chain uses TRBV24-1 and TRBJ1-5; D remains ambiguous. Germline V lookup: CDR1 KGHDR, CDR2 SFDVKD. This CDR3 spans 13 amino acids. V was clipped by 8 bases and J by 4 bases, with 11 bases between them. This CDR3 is CATTWTRNQPQHF. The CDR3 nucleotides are TGTGCCACCACCTGGACCCGAAATCAGCCCCAGCATTTT.

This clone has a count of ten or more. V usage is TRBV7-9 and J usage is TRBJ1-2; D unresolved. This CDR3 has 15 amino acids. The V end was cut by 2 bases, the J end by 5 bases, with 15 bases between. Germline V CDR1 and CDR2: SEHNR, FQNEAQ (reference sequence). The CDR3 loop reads CASSLMGSRTYGYTF. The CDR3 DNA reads TGTGCCAGCAGCTTAATGGGGTCACGAACGTATGGCTACACCTTC.

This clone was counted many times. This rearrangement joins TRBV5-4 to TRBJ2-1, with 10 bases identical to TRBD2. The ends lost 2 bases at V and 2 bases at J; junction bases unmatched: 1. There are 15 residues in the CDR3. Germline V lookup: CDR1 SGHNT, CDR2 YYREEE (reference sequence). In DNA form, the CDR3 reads TGTGCCAGCAGCTTAGCGGGAGGGACCTACAATGAGCAGTTCTTC. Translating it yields CASSLAGGTYNEQFF.

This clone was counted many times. This chain's CDR3 is CASSLVTGVTEAFF. CDR3 bases: TGTGCCAGCAGCTTAGTCACAGGGGTTACTGAAGCTTTCTTT. V is TRBV7-2 and J is TRBJ1-1; 7 bases map to TRBD1. After removal of 1 base from V and 5 bases from J, the junction contained 4 bases not matched to a gene. Germline V gene lookup returns CDR1 SGHTA and CDR2 FQGNSA. The CDR3 contains 14 residues.

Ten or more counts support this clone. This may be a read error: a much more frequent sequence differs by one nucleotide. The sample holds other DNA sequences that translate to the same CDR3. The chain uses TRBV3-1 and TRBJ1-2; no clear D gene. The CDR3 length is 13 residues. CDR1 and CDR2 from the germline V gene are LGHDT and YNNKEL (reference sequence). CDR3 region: CASSQAESYGYTF. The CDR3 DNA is TGCGCCAGCAGCCAGGCAGAGTCCTATGGCTACACCTTC.

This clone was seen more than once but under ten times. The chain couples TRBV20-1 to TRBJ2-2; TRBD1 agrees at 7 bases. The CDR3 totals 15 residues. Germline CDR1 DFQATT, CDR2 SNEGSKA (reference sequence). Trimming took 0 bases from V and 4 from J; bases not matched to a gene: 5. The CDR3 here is CSAREQGYTTGELFF. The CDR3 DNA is TGCAGTGCTAGAGAACAGGGGTATACCACCGGGGAGCTGTTTTTT.

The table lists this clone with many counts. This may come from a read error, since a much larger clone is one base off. The CDR3: CATSDDRGRTPFF. In DNA form, the CDR3 reads TGTGCCACCAGTGATGACAGGGGACGCACGCCGTTCTTC. The chain combines TRBV24-1 with TRBJ2-1, with 8 bases identical to TRBD1. The CDR3 has 13 amino acids. V lost 3 bases to trimming and J lost 15 bases; unmatched junction nucleotides: 9. Germline values: CDR1 KGHDR, CDR2 SFDVKD.

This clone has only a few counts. In DNA form, the CDR3 reads TGTGCCAGCAGTGAACTAGCGGGAGGGCCGGGTTATGAGCAGTTCTTC. Encoded protein: CASSELAGGPGYEQFF. The rearrangement joins TRBV6-1 to TRBJ2-1; 12 bases align to TRBD2. Unmatched junction bases numbered 7, after V lost 2 bases and J lost 8 bases. The V gene's germline CDR1 is MNHNS and CDR2 SASEGT. This CDR3 is 16 amino acids long.

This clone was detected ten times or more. This chain's CDR3 is CASSEGSIQYF. CDR3 DNA: TGTGCCAGCAGCGAGGGGAGCATTCAGTACTTC. This sequence joins TRBV3-1 and TRBJ2-4, with D perhaps TRBD1 or TRBD2 (5 bases each). The V gene's germline CDR1 is LGHDT and CDR2 YNNKEL (reference sequence). This CDR3 is built from 11 residues. V shed 5 bases and J shed 9 bases, with 8 bases lying between them.

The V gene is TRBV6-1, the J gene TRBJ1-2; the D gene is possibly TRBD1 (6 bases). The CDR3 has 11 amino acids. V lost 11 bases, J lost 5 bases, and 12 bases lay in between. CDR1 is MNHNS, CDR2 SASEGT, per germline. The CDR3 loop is CAGGQRYGYTF. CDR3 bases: TGTGCCGGAGGACAGCGGTATGGCTACACCTTC.

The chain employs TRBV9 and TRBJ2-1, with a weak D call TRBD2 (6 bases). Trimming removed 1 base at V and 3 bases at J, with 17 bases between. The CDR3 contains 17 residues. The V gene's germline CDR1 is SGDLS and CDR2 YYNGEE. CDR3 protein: CASSVSIGRGGYNEQFF. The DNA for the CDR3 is TGTGCCAGCAGCGTATCTATCGGGAGAGGTGGCTACAATGAGCAGTTCTTC.

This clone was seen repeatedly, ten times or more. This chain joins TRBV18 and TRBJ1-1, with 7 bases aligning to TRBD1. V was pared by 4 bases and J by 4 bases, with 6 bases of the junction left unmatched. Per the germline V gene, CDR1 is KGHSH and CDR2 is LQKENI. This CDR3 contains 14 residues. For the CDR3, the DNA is TGTGCCAGCTCACTGGACAGGTGGGGCACTGAAGCTTTCTTT. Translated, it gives CASSLDRWGTEAFF.